This T cell receptor (beta chain) was profiled in a study of blood T cell repertoires in COVID-19. Study background: Samples came from the United States, Italy and Spain, spanning acute and convalescent COVID-19. T cells, B-cell-depleted T cells, or PBMCs provided the cDNA or gDNA that served as material.

The CDR3 covers 14 residues. J lost 6 bases, V lost 1 base, and 1 base had no gene match. In germline, CDR1 is SGHTA, CDR2 FQGTGA. Under the authors' procedure: Researchers report that nucleated cell counts were estimated from reference gene primer amplification. Clones were read by immunoSEQ multiplex PCR, and TCRdb kept only the in-frame ones, dropping some. That table gives V, J and clone size, and the DNA gave D and trimming. The repertoire holds some 37,000 clones, with over 70% as singletons. The source of this sequence is a man older than 75 with active or convalescent COVID-19. Source material: peripheral blood. The genes are TRBV7-3 and TRBJ2-2, with TRBD1 identical over 8 bases. CDR3 residues: CASSLKQGAGELFF. CDR3 DNA sequence: TGTGCCAGCAGCTTAAAACAGGGGGCCGGGGAGCTGTTTTTT.